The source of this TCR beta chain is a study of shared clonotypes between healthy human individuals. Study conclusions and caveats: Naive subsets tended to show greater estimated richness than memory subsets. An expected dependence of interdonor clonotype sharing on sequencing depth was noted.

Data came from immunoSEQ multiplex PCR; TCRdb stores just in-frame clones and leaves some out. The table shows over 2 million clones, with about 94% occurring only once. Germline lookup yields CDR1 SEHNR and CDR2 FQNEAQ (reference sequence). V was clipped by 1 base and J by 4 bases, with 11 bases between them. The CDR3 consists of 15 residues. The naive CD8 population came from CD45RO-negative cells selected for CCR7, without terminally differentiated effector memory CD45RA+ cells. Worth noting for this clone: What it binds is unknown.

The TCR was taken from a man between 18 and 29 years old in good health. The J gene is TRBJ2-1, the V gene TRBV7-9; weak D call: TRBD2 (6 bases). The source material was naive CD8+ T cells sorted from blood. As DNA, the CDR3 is TGTGCCAGCAGCTTAGAGGCTAGCGAGTACAATGAGCAGTTCTTC. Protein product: CASSLEASEYNEQFF.